The 22 T cell receptor beta chains below come from one sample, sequenced in a study of blood T cell repertoires in COVID-19. Measured with immunoSEQ multiplex PCR; TCRdb has only the in-frame clones, and not every one. The sample includes over 85,000 clones, approximately 90% of them seen just once. Sequences were obtained from peripheral blood. These receptors originate from a woman in her fifties or sixties with acute or convalescent COVID-19.

The V gene is TRBV5-8, the J gene TRBJ1-2; D call uncertain. The V end was cut by 1 base, the J end by 8 bases, with 15 bases between. The V gene's germline CDR1 is SGHTS and CDR2 YDEGEE. This CDR3 region has 14 residues. CDR3 in amino acids: CASSLSSGSGGYTF. DNA of the CDR3: TGTGCCAGCAGCTTGTCATCAGGAAGTGGAGGCTACACCTTC.

This chain's CDR3 is CASSKADRASSNQPQHF. CDR3 DNA: TGTGCCAGCAGCAAAGCGGACAGGGCGTCTAGCAATCAGCCCCAGCATTTT. The rearrangement joins TRBV21-1 to TRBJ1-5; whether TRBD1, the table's D call, matches the DNA was not checked. TRBV21-1 is recorded as a pseudogene. This CDR3 contains 17 residues.

This chain uses TRBV4-2 with TRBJ2-7, with 7 bases fitting TRBD1. CDR1 is LGHNA and CDR2 is YNFKEQ in the germline V gene. J lost 6 bases, V lost 0 bases, and 8 bases had no gene match. This CDR3 has 15 residues. CDR3 in DNA: TGTGCCAGCAGCCAAGATTCGGGACAGAAATCCGAGCAGTACTTC. It codes for CASSQDSGQKSEQYF.

In DNA form, the CDR3 reads TGCGCCAGCAGCCGAGGCGGCAGCCTAACCACAGATACGCAGTATTTT. Translated: CASSRGGSLTTDTQYF. V and J are TRBV5-1 and TRBJ2-3; D not resolved. Germline values: CDR1 SGHRS, CDR2 YFSETQ. CDR3 size: 16 residues. Trimming took off 4 bases at V and 2 bases at J, with 17 bases between the two ends.

The chain is built from TRBV2 and TRBJ2-3, with 11 bases that match TRBD2. Germline lookup yields CDR1 SNHLY and CDR2 FYNNEI. The CDR3 sequence is 16 residues long. J was trimmed by 6 bases and V by 4 bases; bases with no gene match: 9. The CDR3 region is CASSGGLAGGRDTQYF. In nucleotides, the CDR3 is TGTGCCAGCAGTGGGGGTCTAGCGGGAGGACGGGATACGCAGTATTTT.

The chain combines TRBV3-1 (or the pseudogene TRBV3-2) with TRBJ2-6, with a tentative D call TRBD2 (6 bases). There are 19 residues in the CDR3. Trimming pared 1 base from V and 0 bases from J, leaving 16 bases between. Germline CDR1 is LGHDT and CDR2 is YNNKEL (reference sequence). The DNA for the CDR3 is TGTGCCAGCAGCCAAGCACTCGGGGGAGCAAGCTCTGGGGCCAACGTCCTGACTTTC. Its translation is CASSQALGGASSGANVLTF.

In DNA form, the CDR3 reads TGTGCCAGCAGTTACCAGGGGGCTACGGACACTGAAGCTTTCTTT. Protein sequence: CASSYQGATDTEAFF. V gene TRBV6-5 combines with J gene TRBJ1-1; 8 positions agree with TRBD1. Per the germline V gene, CDR1 is MNHEY and CDR2 is SVGAGI. Trimming took 2 bases from V and 3 from J; bases not matched to a gene: 5. The CDR3 sequence is 15 residues long.

This chain links TRBV7-2 with TRBJ2-1; D gene unclear. V lost 6 bases and J 9 bases, leaving 9 bases between the germline ends. Germline CDR1 is SGHTA and CDR2 is FQGNSA. This CDR3 is 11 amino acids long. The CDR3 bases are TGTGCCAGCAGTCTAGTGGGTGAGCAGTTCTTC. It encodes CASSLVGEQFF.

The rearrangement joins TRBV10-3 to TRBJ1-4, with TRBD1 matching over 10 bases. V dropped 7 bases and J dropped 7; count of bases not matched to a gene: 9. There are 15 residues in the CDR3. CDR1 and CDR2 (germline): ENHRY, SYGVKD. This chain's CDR3 is CAINIGWDRGEKLFF. For the CDR3, the DNA is TGTGCCATCAACATAGGTTGGGACAGGGGTGAAAAACTGTTTTTT.

The J gene is TRBJ2-7, the V gene TRBV20-1; TRBD1 aligns across 7 bases. With V trimmed by 6 bases and J by 5 bases, 4 bases remained unmatched. CDR3 size: 11 residues. CDR1 DFQATT and CDR2 SNEGSKA come from the germline V gene (reference sequence). In DNA form, the CDR3 reads TGCAGTGCAACGACAGGGAACGAGCAGTACTTC. Protein sequence: CSATTGNEQYF.

Note on this clone: Other nucleotide sequences in the sample specify the same CDR3. The chain carries TRBV10-3 and TRBJ1-5; tentatively, D is TRBD1 (5 bases). This CDR3 has 13 residues. V was cut by 6 bases and J by 4 bases, with 10 bases left in between. The germline CDR1 and CDR2 sequences are ENHRY and SYGVKD. CDR3 amino acids: CAISASGNQPQHF. CDR3 DNA sequence: TGTGCCATCAGCGCGTCAGGGAATCAGCCCCAGCATTTT.

The chain employs TRBV19 and TRBJ2-3; 9 positions agree with TRBD2. Looked up from germline, CDR1 is LNHDA and CDR2 is SQIVND (reference sequence). The V segment lost 4 bases and the J segment 2 bases; nucleotides outside the gene matches: 7. CDR3 length equals 16 residues. The CDR3 reads CASSRTSERHTDTQYF. The DNA of the CDR3 is TGTGCCAGTAGTAGGACTAGCGAGCGGCACACAGATACGCAGTATTTT.

The chain couples TRBV14 to TRBJ1-2; D not resolved. This CDR3 spans 14 amino acids. Per the germline V gene, CDR1 is SGHDN and CDR2 is FVKESK. V gave up 0 bases and J gave up 4 bases, with 9 bases separating them. The CDR3 region is CASSQDPVVYGYTF. In nucleotides, the CDR3 is TGTGCCAGCAGCCAAGATCCGGTGGTCTATGGCTACACCTTC.

In this sample, this clone turned up once. V gene TRBV19 combines with J gene TRBJ1-4; TRBD1 matches at 7 bases. CDR3 length: 18 amino acids. Trimming took 3 bases from V and 3 from J; bases not matched to a gene: 13. From germline, CDR1 is LNHDA and CDR2 SQIVND (reference sequence). The CDR3 region has the DNA TGTGCCAGTAGTATCCGACAGGGTTCTTTCTCCGCTAATGAAAAACTGTTTTTT. Amino acids: CASSIRQGSFSANEKLFF. The complete variable domain, with remaining parts taken from reference TRBV19 and TRBJ1-4, reads DGGITQSPKYLFRKEGQNVTLSCEQNLNHDAMYWYRQDPGQGLRLIYYSQIVNDFQKGDIAEGYSVSREKKESFPLTVTSAQKNPTAFYLCASSIRQGSFSANEKLFFGSGTQLSVL.

CDR3 loop: CASSFRDRDSGANVLTF. The CDR3 nucleotides are TGTGCCAGCAGCTTCCGGGACAGGGACTCTGGGGCCAACGTCCTGACTTTC. The chain combines TRBV7-7 with TRBJ2-6, with 9 bases matching TRBD1. The V and J ends lost 3 bases and 0 bases, in that order; junction bases with no gene match: 3. The germline gives CDR1 SSHAT, CDR2 FNYEAQ (reference sequence). The CDR3 contains 17 residues.

The J gene is TRBJ2-1, the V gene TRBV27; D is unresolved. Germline V gene data show CDR1 as MNHEY and CDR2 as SMNVEV (reference sequence). V dropped 1 base and J dropped 6 bases, with 13 bases sitting between them. This CDR3 has 15 residues. This CDR3 is CASSLFLVGPNEQFF. CDR3 bases: TGTGCCAGCAGTTTATTTCTGGTGGGCCCCAATGAGCAGTTCTTC.

V and J are TRBV28 and TRBJ1-2; 7 bases match TRBD1. The length of the CDR3 is 13 residues. The V segment lost 5 bases and the J segment 4 bases; nucleotides outside the gene matches: 4. CDR1 is MDHEN and CDR2 is SYDVKM in the germline V gene. The CDR3 sequence is CASSGQGGYGYTF. Here the CDR3 DNA reads TGTGCCAGCAGTGGTCAGGGGGGCTATGGCTACACCTTC.

This chain joins TRBV5-8 and TRBJ1-1; the D gene is possibly TRBD1 (5 bases). V lost 3 bases and J 2 bases, leaving 14 bases between the germline ends. The CDR3 loop spans 15 amino acids. Germline V gene data show CDR1 as SGHTS and CDR2 as YDEGEE. CDR3 nucleotide sequence: TGTGCCAGCAGCTACGTCGGGGGTGGAAACACTGAAGCTTTCTTT. This translates into CASSYVGGGNTEAFF.

This chain links TRBV5-6 with TRBJ2-7, with TRBD2 identical over 9 bases. CDR1 SGHDT and CDR2 YYEEEE come from the germline V gene. CDR3 length: 14 residues. Trimming removed 3 bases from V and 3 bases from J; junction bases left unmatched: 4. The CDR3 sequence is CASSSGLALYEQYF. DNA for the CDR3: TGTGCCAGCAGCTCCGGACTAGCGCTCTACGAGCAGTACTTC.

The chain employs TRBV27 and TRBJ2-1; D is perhaps TRBD1 (6 bases). V lost 6 bases to trimming and J lost 5 bases, with 14 bases between them. CDR1 and CDR2 (germline): MNHEY, SMNVEV (reference sequence). The CDR3 has 14 residues. The CDR3 region is CASSMDRQNNEQFF. CDR3 nucleotides: TGTGCCAGCAGCATGGACAGACAAAACAATGAGCAGTTCTTC.

The V and J genes are TRBV5-1 and TRBJ2-3, with D unresolved. The CDR3 runs 14 residues. Germline lookup yields CDR1 SGHRS and CDR2 YFSETQ. Trimming left V 0 bases short and J 3 bases short, with 8 bases between. The CDR3 spells CASSLAGFTDTQYF. In DNA form, the CDR3 reads TGCGCCAGCAGCTTGGCCGGGTTTACAGATACGCAGTATTTT.

Only a few counts were recorded for this clone. V gene TRBV5-5 combines with J gene TRBJ2-2; 13 bases agree with TRBD2. CDR3 length equals 17 residues. The ends lost 4 bases at V and 6 bases at J; junction bases unmatched: 9. CDR1 and CDR2 (germline): SGHKS, YYEKEE (reference sequence). CDR3 loop: CASSGGLAGVNAGELFF. Here the CDR3 DNA reads TGTGCCAGCAGCGGTGGACTAGCGGGAGTTAACGCCGGGGAGCTGTTTTTT.